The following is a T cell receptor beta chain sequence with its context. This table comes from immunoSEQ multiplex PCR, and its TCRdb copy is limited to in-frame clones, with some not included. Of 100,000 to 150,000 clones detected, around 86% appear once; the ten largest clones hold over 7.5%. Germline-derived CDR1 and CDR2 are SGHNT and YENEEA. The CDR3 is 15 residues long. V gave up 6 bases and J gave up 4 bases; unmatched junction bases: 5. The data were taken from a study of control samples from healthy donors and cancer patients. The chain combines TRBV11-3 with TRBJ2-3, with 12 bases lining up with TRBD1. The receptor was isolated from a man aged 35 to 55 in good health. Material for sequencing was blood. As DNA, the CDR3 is TGTGCCAGCAGACGGGACAGGGGGCAGGCAGATACGCAGTATTTT. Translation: CASRRDRGQADTQYF.